Listed below are T cell receptor beta chains from one sample, sequenced in a study of blood T cell repertoires in COVID-19. The data were produced by immunoSEQ multiplex PCR, yet TCRdb's version contains in-frame clones alone and is incomplete. The sample contains more than 400,000 clones, roughly 87% of which appear only once. Sequencing was carried out using PBMCs or T cells enriched from blood (not recorded which). The receptors shown here come from a man between 18 and 35 years old who had recovered from COVID-19. The CDR3 runs from the conserved cysteine through the conserved F or W. D genes are given only for firm matches. Only part of the rows carry a size: once, few, many, or a class if the clone is expanded.

d_gene | abundance | j_gene | v_gene | CDR3nt | CDR3aa
NA | NA | TRBJ1-2 | TRBV27 | TGTGCCAGCAGTCCCCTCCCCGGGACGGAGGGCCCTAACTATGGCTACACCTTC | CASSPLPGTEGPNYGYTF
TRBD1 | NA | TRBJ1-2 | TRBV9 | TGTGCCAGCAGCGCCCGGGACAGGGTTTATAATTATGGCTACACCTTC | CASSARDRVYNYGYTF
NA | NA | TRBJ2-7 | TRBV25-1 | TGTGCCAGCAGCTCCGGGACACCTTACGAGCAGTACTTC | CASSSGTPYEQYF
NA | NA | TRBJ1-1 | TRBV27 | TGTGCCAGCAGTAGAGGTGGGACTGAAGCTTTCTTT | CASSRGGTEAFF
NA | NA | TRBJ1-4 | TRBV30 | TGTGCCTGGAGTGGCCAGGGGAGTGAAAAACTGTTTTTT | CAWSGQGSEKLFF
NA | NA | TRBJ1-3 | TRBV10-3 | TGTGCCACCCAACAGGGTCAGGAAAACACCATATATTTT | CATQQGQENTIYF
NA | NA | TRBJ2-7 | TRBV7-9 | TGTGCCAGCAGCTCTAGGGACTCCGCCTACGAGCAGTACTTC | CASSSRDSAYEQYF
NA | NA | TRBJ2-1 | TRBV20-1 | TGCAGTGCTAGTAAGTGGGGCCAAGTGAATGAGCAGTTCTTC | CSASKWGQVNEQFF
NA | NA | TRBJ2-7 | TRBV18 | TGTGCCAGCTCACCGGCCTCCTACGAGCAGTACTTC | CASSPASYEQYF
NA | NA | TRBJ2-3 | TRBV7-3 | TGTGCCAGCAGCTTAGGACTAGGGGGGGTAGATACGCAGTATTTT | CASSLGLGGVDTQYF
TRBD1 | NA | TRBJ1-2 | TRBV6-5 | TGTGCCAGCAGTTGGAGACAGGGGATCGACGGCTACACCTTC | CASSWRQGIDGYTF
NA | NA | TRBJ1-3 | TRBV5-4 | TGTGCCAGCAGTCGGACTTTTGGGGCTGGAAACACCATATATTTT | CASSRTFGAGNTIYF
TRBD2 | NA | TRBJ2-1 | TRBV7-2 | TGTGCCAGCAGCTTAGGTACTAGCGGGAGAGTCAACAATGAGCAGTTCTTC | CASSLGTSGRVNNEQFF
TRBD1 | NA | TRBJ2-7 | TRBV7-6 | TGTGCCAGCAGCTTAGTACAGGGGAGCTCCTACGAGCAGTACTTC | CASSLVQGSSYEQYF
TRBD2 | few | TRBJ2-7 | TRBV6-2/TRBV6-3 | TGTGCCAGCAGCGGGACTAGCGGGGGCTACGAGCAGTACTTC | CASSGTSGGYEQYF
TRBD1 | NA | TRBJ2-1 | TRBV18 | TGTGCCAGCTCACCATTTCTGGGACAGGGGCAGGACAATGAGCAGTTCTTC | CASSPFLGQGQDNEQFF
TRBD1 | NA | TRBJ2-1 | TRBV11-3 | TGTGCCAGCTCCCCCCGGCAGGGGGATAATGAGCAGTTCTTC | CASSPRQGDNEQFF
NA | NA | TRBJ1-2 | TRBV28 | TGTGCCAGCAGGATCGGTGGCTATGGCTACACCTTC | CASRIGGYGYTF
NA | NA | TRBJ1-1 | TRBV11-2 | TGTGCCAGCAGCTTAGATTTGTACGGCACTGAAGCTTTCTTT | CASSLDLYGTEAFF
NA | few | TRBJ1-2 | TRBV3-1/TRBV3-2 | TGTGCCAGCAGCCAAGATCGGCTTTCGGACAATAACTATGGCTACACCTTC | CASSQDRLSDNNYGYTF
NA | NA | TRBJ1-2 | TRBV5-1 | TGCGCCAGCAGCACCTGGGGGGGCTATGGCTACACCTTC | CASSTWGGYGYTF
NA | NA | TRBJ2-3 | TRBV2 | TGTGCCAGCAGCCCGACTAGCACAGATACGCAGTATTTT | CASSPTSTDTQYF
NA | NA | TRBJ1-3 | TRBV11-2 | TGTGCCAGCAGCGGCGGGGCTAAGGGAAACACCATATATTTT | CASSGGAKGNTIYF
NA | NA | TRBJ1-6 | TRBV2 | TGTGCCAGCAGCGGCGGGATCTATAATTCACCCCTCCACTTT | CASSGGIYNSPLHF
NA | NA | TRBJ2-1 | TRBV27 | TGTGCCACTCTAAGAGAAGCGGGTCCGAGAACTTACAATGAGCAGTTCTTC | CATLREAGPRTYNEQFF
NA | NA | TRBJ1-1 | TRBV10-3 | TGTGCCATCGCATTCACAGGGACGTACACTGAAGCTTTCTTT | CAIAFTGTYTEAFF
TRBD1 | NA | TRBJ1-2 | TRBV13 | TGTGCCAGCAGCTCCAAAGGACAGGGGATTGGCTACACCTTC | CASSSKGQGIGYTF
NA | NA | TRBJ2-3 | TRBV18 | TGTGCCAGCTCACCACAAACGAGGGCAGATACGCAGTATTTT | CASSPQTRADTQYF
TRBD2 | NA | TRBJ2-3 | TRBV5-1 | TGCGCCAGCAGCTTGATAAGCGGGGGAGGCGCAGATACGCAGTATTTT | CASSLISGGGADTQYF
TRBD1 | NA | TRBJ1-1 | TRBV6-6 | TGTGCCAGCAGTTACACGGACAGGGAAGCTTTCTTT | CASSYTDREAFF
TRBD1 | NA | TRBJ1-1 | TRBV7-9 | TGTGCCAGCAGCGGGCGTCCGGGACAGGGGAACACTGAAGCTTTCTTT | CASSGRPGQGNTEAFF
TRBD2 | NA | TRBJ2-7 | TRBV27 | TGTGCCAGCAGTCCCAGCGGGAACTCCTACGAGCAGTACTTC | CASSPSGNSYEQYF
TRBD1 | NA | TRBJ2-2 | TRBV28 | TGTGCCAGCAGTTTCAGACAGGGAATAGTGGAGGAGCTGTTTTTT | CASSFRQGIVEELFF
NA | NA | TRBJ2-1 | TRBV24-1 | TGTGCCACCAGTGATTTTACGGCTAGCCCATCCTACAATGAGCAGTTCTTC | CATSDFTASPSYNEQFF
NA | NA | TRBJ2-7 | TRBV12-3/TRBV12-4 | TGTGCCAGCAGTTTAGCGCAACAGGAGCAGTACTTC | CASSLAQQEQYF
TRBD2 | NA | TRBJ2-2 | TRBV7-3 | TGTGCCAGCAGCAACTACTCGACTAGCCCCACCGGGGAGCTGTTTTTT | CASSNYSTSPTGELFF
TRBD2 | NA | TRBJ2-2 | TRBV28 | TGTGCCAGCAGTTCACTAGCGGGATGGGGGAACACCGGGGAGCTGTTTTTT | CASSSLAGWGNTGELFF
TRBD1 | few | TRBJ1-5 | TRBV7-9 | TGTGCCAGCAGCTTTGGGACAGGGGAGCAGCCCCAGCATTTT | CASSFGTGEQPQHF
NA | once | TRBJ1-6 | TRBV27 | TGTGCCAGCAGTTATGCAGGGGTGGGTTCACCCCTCCACTTT | CASSYAGVGSPLHF
NA | NA | TRBJ2-5 | TRBV28 | TGTGCCAGCAGTTTTCGGGCTAGCCTTGTGGAGACCCAGTACTTC | CASSFRASLVETQYF
TRBD1 | NA | TRBJ2-1 | TRBV19 | TGTGCCAGTAGTTTGTACACAGGGGCGCGGGTCAATGAGCAGTTCTTC | CASSLYTGARVNEQFF
NA | NA | TRBJ2-3 | TRBV28 | TGTGCCAGCAGTACGAAGAGAAATACGCAGTATTTT | CASSTKRNTQYF
NA | NA | TRBJ1-6 | TRBV27 | TGTGCCAGCAGAGCTATACCAAAATTTTCCAGGGATTATAATTCACCCCTCCACTTT | CASRAIPKFSRDYNSPLHF
NA | NA | TRBJ2-1 | TRBV18 | TGTGCCAGCTCGGCCAGCTCCTACAATGAGCAGTTCTTC | CASSASSYNEQFF
NA | NA | TRBJ1-5 | TRBV6-5 | TGTGCCAGCAGGGAGAGCCTACTAAACAATCAGCCCCAGCATTTT | CASRESLLNNQPQHF
NA | NA | TRBJ1-1 | TRBV27 | TGTGCCAGCAGTCCCAGGGGGAACACTGAAGCTTTCTTT | CASSPRGNTEAFF
NA | once | TRBJ2-3 | TRBV6-4 | TGTGCCAGCAGTGACTCGATGCCAGGAACAGATACGCAGTATTTT | CASSDSMPGTDTQYF
NA | NA | TRBJ1-1 | TRBV3-1/TRBV3-2 | TGTGCCAGCAGCCAAGCAGGTTCGTACACTGAAGCTTTCTTT | CASSQAGSYTEAFF
TRBD2 | NA | TRBJ2-1 | TRBV15 | TGTGCCACCAGCAGAGAAGCGGGAGTACCCTACAATGAGCAGTTCTTC | CATSREAGVPYNEQFF
TRBD1 | once | TRBJ1-2 | TRBV19 | TGTGCCAGTATGCAACTAGACAGGGCTTCATATGGCTACACCTTC | CASMQLDRASYGYTF
NA | NA | TRBJ1-2 | TRBV9 | TGTGCCAGCAGCGTTGGACACACCACTAACTATGGCTACACCTTC | CASSVGHTTNYGYTF
TRBD1 | NA | TRBJ1-1 | TRBV11-2 | TGTGCCAGCAACCCGACAGGGAGGATAACTGAAGCTTTCTTT | CASNPTGRITEAFF